What follows describes a single T cell receptor (beta chain). The sample originates from a study of response to subunit inactivated influenza vaccine. The V gene lost 2 bases and the J gene lost 2 bases, with 8 bases spanning the gap. The CDR3 has 14 amino acids. Germline assignment: CDR1 SGHTA and CDR2 FQGTGA. Via MiXCR, TCRdb re-called the RT-PCR reads, giving one row per CDR3 protein. The sample holds just under 550,000 distinct CDR3 sequences, under 30% seen once. These same records also appear under a second study, on T cells expressing NK-cell markers. Per that paper: Libraries used 5'RACE template switching adding universal primer site and UMIs.

This sample comprised CD4+ T cells sorted from PBMCs, obtained less than 13 days after vaccination. The J gene is TRBJ2-3, the V gene TRBV7-3; D not resolved. The clonotype was recovered from a man in his fifties or sixties who received an inactivated influenza vaccine. The chain's CDR3 is CASSLGPDTDTQYF. The CDR3 nucleotides are TGTGCCAGCAGCTTAGGGCCCGACACAGATACGCAGTATTTT.